Here is one TCR beta chain with its context. Its antigen remains unidentified. Libraries were prepared by immunoSEQ multiplex PCR; TCRdb keeps only in-frame clonotypes and omits some of them. The sample consists of approximately 15,000 clones, approximately 70% of them appearing once. The record originates from a study of tumor-infiltrating lymphocytes in localized non-small cell lung cancer. Germline V gene sequence: CDR1 SGHVS, CDR2 FQNEAQ. The ends lost 3 bases at V and 7 bases at J; junction bases unmatched: 8. This CDR3 spans 15 amino acids. Study-wide results and limits: Each assay used a separate piece of the same tissue. Compared with uninvolved lung, tumors showed higher T cell infiltration by TCRbeta sequencing.

The sample was lung tumor tissue. This TCR derives from a human donor with non-small cell lung cancer. The chain uses TRBV7-8 and TRBJ1-1; 10 bases are a match to TRBD1. CDR3 in amino acids: CASSLSGTGDYEAFF. In DNA form, the CDR3 reads TGTGCCAGCAGCTTGTCCGGGACAGGGGACTATGAAGCTTTCTTT.